What follows describes a single T cell receptor (beta chain). The entry originates in a study of T cell changes during pregnancy in multiple sclerosis. Assay used: immunoSEQ multiplex PCR; TCRdb lists only in-frame clones, some missing. This sample has over 90,000 clones, with about nine tenths found just once. The sequences come from peripheral blood, collected in the second trimester of pregnancy. This receptor was obtained from a female donor in good health, enrolled as a control in a pregnancy study.

The CDR3 coding sequence is TGTGCCAGTAGTATGGCAGGGGGCGTAGAGACCCAGTACTTC. It codes for CASSMAGGVETQYF. V is TRBV19 and J is TRBJ2-5; 8 bases align to TRBD1. The CDR3 is 14 residues long. Germline loops: CDR1 LNHDA, CDR2 SQIVND (reference sequence). V dropped 3 bases and J dropped 4; count of bases not matched to a gene: 4.